This T cell receptor beta chain emerged from a study of blood T cell repertoires in COVID-19. For the study at large: PBMCs, B-cell-depleted T cells, or T cells provided the cDNA or gDNA that made up the material.

Looked up from germline, CDR1 is SGDLS and CDR2 is YYNGEE. V was clipped by 0 bases and J by 6 bases; unmatched bases: 7. This CDR3 comprises 17 residues. How the authors handled the data: The assay estimated nucleated cells by amplifying reference gene primers. Data came from immunoSEQ multiplex PCR; TCRdb stores just in-frame clones and leaves some out. The V and J calls and clone size come from that table; D and trimming were worked out from the DNA. The sample contains 200,000 to 250,000 clones, 75% to 85% of which appear only once. Enrollees, about 18 to 95 years old, lived in around 23 US areas. Donors were grouped by their self-reported clinical history.

The rearrangement uses TRBV9 and TRBJ2-1; 12 bases are a match to TRBD1. This receptor was taken from a woman in her 40s with acute COVID-19. Sequenced material: PBMCs or T cells enriched from blood (not recorded which). The CDR3 nucleotides read TGTGCCAGCAGCGTAGGGGGTGGGACAGGGGGCTTCAATGAGCAGTTCTTC. It specifies CASSVGGGTGGFNEQFF.